Listed below are T cell receptor beta chains from one sample, sequenced in a study of blood T cells in healthy people across ages. From the 5' RACE reads, TCRdb called clonotypes with MiXCR, one entry per CDR3 protein. The table shows approximately 850,000 distinct CDR3 sequences, with 58% occurring only once. Sequences were obtained from blood. The receptors were gathered from a young man in good health. The CDR3 runs from the conserved cysteine through the conserved F or W. Each record gives: V gene, J gene, D gene, clone size, CDR3 DNA, CDR3 protein. A D gene is named only where the DNA matches it firmly. Clone size is given for some rows only: seen once, a few or many times, or a class if the clone is expanded.

TRBV24-1	TRBJ2-3	TRBD2	-	TGTGCCACCAGGACTAGCGGAGCCACAGATACGCAGTATTTT	CATRTSGATDTQYF
TRBV25-1	TRBJ1-4	-	once	TGTGCCAGCAGTGAATATTTTTTTGAGGGGGGGGAGAGAAAACTGTTTTTT	CASSEYFFEGGERKLFF
TRBV20-1	TRBJ2-7	-	-	TGCAGTGCTAGGGACCAGACAGTGGGCGGTGGTTACGAGCAGTACTTC	CSARDQTVGGGYEQYF
TRBV20-1	TRBJ2-7	-	few	TGCAGTGCTTCCGGACAAGGCTTCTACGAGCAGTACTTC	CSASGQGFYEQYF
TRBV20-1	TRBJ2-1	TRBD2	-	TGCAGTGCTAGGAGTTATTATCTTGCGGGAGACCCAATCTCCTACAATGAGCAGTTCTTC	CSARSYYLAGDPISYNEQFF
TRBV20-1	TRBJ2-7	TRBD1	-	TGCAGTGCTAGGGGGACAGGGGGCACGGTGTCCTACGAGCAGTACTTC	CSARGTGGTVSYEQYF
TRBV12-3/TRBV12-4	TRBJ2-5	-	many	TGTGCCAGCAGTTTAACCAACGAAGAGACCCAGTACTTC	CASSLTNEETQYF
TRBV6-2/TRBV6-3	TRBJ2-3	-	few	TGTGCCAGCAGTTACGGAGAAACAACTAGCACAGATACGCAGTATTTT	CASSYGETTSTDTQYF
TRBV19	TRBJ1-2	-	-	TGTGCCAGTAGTATGACGGGGGATAATGGCTACACCTTC	CASSMTGDNGYTF
TRBV10-3	TRBJ2-5	TRBD2	once	TGTGCCATCAGCGAGCCCGGGACTAACGCTGAGACCCAGTACTTC	CAISEPGTNAETQYF
TRBV24-1	TRBJ2-1	TRBD1	-	TGTGCCACCCGAGACAGGGTCGATGAGCAGTTCTTC	CATRDRVDEQFF
TRBV5-5	TRBJ1-1	-	-	TGTGCCAGCAGCTTGACCTCGTGGAGCACTGAAGCTTTCTTT	CASSLTSWSTEAFF
TRBV3-1	TRBJ1-2	TRBD1	-	TGTGCCAGCAGCACCGGACAGGGAAGTAGAGGCTACACCTTC	CASSTGQGSRGYTF
TRBV7-3	TRBJ2-3	-	-	TGTGCCAGCAGCGAATCCACATATACGCAGTATTTT	CASSESTYTQYF
TRBV20-1	TRBJ2-1	-	few	TGCAGTGCTCAGCCGGGACAACGGGAGCAGTTCTTC	CSAQPGQREQFF
TRBV6-5	TRBJ2-5	-	-	TGTGCCAGCAGATCCCCGGCGGAGACCCAGTACTTC	CASRSPAETQYF
TRBV20-1	TRBJ2-4	-	-	TGCAGTGCAAAGCTGGCGGAGGAAGCTTATAACATTCAGTACTTC	CSAKLAEEAYNIQYF
TRBV6-2/TRBV6-3	TRBJ2-5	TRBD1	-	TGTGCCAGCAGATTCGATGACAGGGGGGAGACCCAGTACTTC	CASRFDDRGETQYF
TRBV6-5	TRBJ2-7	-	-	TGTGCCAGCAGAAGACTTCAGACGGGAGCAGGCGAGCAGTACTTC	CASRRLQTGAGEQYF
TRBV27	TRBJ1-2	TRBD1	-	TGTGCCAGCACCAGTTCCCCCAGGGGGGATCACTACAATGGCTACACCTTC	CASTSSPRGDHYNGYTF
TRBV10-3	TRBJ2-1	TRBD1	few	TGTGCCCTAAGGGACAGGGAAAGCAATGAGCAGTTCTTC	CALRDRESNEQFF
TRBV29-1	TRBJ2-3	-	-	TGCAGCGTTTACGACAGACGCACAGATACGCAGTATTTT	CSVYDRRTDTQYF
TRBV7-2	TRBJ2-7	-	few	TGTGCCAGCAGCCCTAGGGCGTTGGGTATCGAGCAGTACTTC	CASSPRALGIEQYF
TRBV20-1	TRBJ2-1	-	-	TGCAGTGCTCAAAAGGAGTGCAATGAGCAGTTCTTC	CSAQKECNEQFF
TRBV3-1	TRBJ2-5	-	-	TGTGCCAGCAGCGTACACCGGGGCCAAGAGACCCAGTACTTC	CASSVHRGQETQYF
TRBV29-1	TRBJ2-1	-	few	TGCAGCGTAGTAGGGACGGCAGGAGTCTCCTACAATGAGCAGTTCTTC	CSVVGTAGVSYNEQFF
TRBV20-1	TRBJ2-7	-	once	TGCAGTGCTACAGGAGGGGGGATCGAGCAGTACTTC	CSATGGGIEQYF
TRBV20-1	TRBJ2-1	TRBD2	-	TGCAGTGCTAGAATGTCCGGGGGGGCCCCCTACAATGAGCAGTTCTTC	CSARMSGGAPYNEQFF
TRBV18	TRBJ2-7	TRBD1	many	TGTGCCAGCTCGGACAGGGTTGGCGAGCAGTACTTC	CASSDRVGEQYF
TRBV5-1	TRBJ2-7	TRBD2	once	TGCGCCAGCAGCCCAACAAGTTCCGGGAGGAGGTACGAGCAGTACTTC	CASSPTSSGRRYEQYF
TRBV2	TRBJ1-2	-	-	TGTGCCAGCAGCTACCTAAGGGGTGGCAGGAATCCGGACATCTATGGCTACACCTTC	CASSYLRGGRNPDIYGYTF
TRBV3-1	TRBJ1-6	TRBD1	-	TGTGCCAGCAGCCCCGGACAGGCCGAGGGGCCCCTCCACTTT	CASSPGQAEGPLHF
TRBV7-9	TRBJ2-5	TRBD2	-	TGTGCCAGCAGCTCATATCTGCGACTAGCGGGGCAAGAGACCCAGTACTTC	CASSSYLRLAGQETQYF
TRBV6-6	TRBJ2-7	-	-	TGTGCCAGCAAAGAAGACGGGACCTACGAGCAGTACTTC	CASKEDGTYEQYF
TRBV7-9	TRBJ1-2	TRBD1	-	TGTGCCAGCAGCACCAGGGACAGGGTTGGTGGCTACACCTTC	CASSTRDRVGGYTF
TRBV20-1	TRBJ2-3	-	few	TGCAGTGCTGCGCGCACAGATACGCAGTATTTT	CSAARTDTQYF
TRBV10-3	TRBJ2-3	TRBD2	-	TGTGCCATCAGGAGGACTAGCGGGAGGGCCGTTACAGATACGCAGTATTTT	CAIRRTSGRAVTDTQYF
TRBV5-1	TRBJ2-7	-	few	TGCGCCAGCAGCTTGGACGTGGGCTACGAGCAGTACTTC	CASSLDVGYEQYF
TRBV7-9	TRBJ2-1	-	-	TGTGCCAGCAGCCAAGGGGCCGCCGGGGGGCAGTTCTTC	CASSQGAAGGQFF
TRBV15	TRBJ2-3	-	-	TGTGCCACCAGCAGGACCACCACAGATACGCAGTATTTT	CATSRTTTDTQYF
TRBV28	TRBJ2-3	-	few	TGTGCCAGCAGTTTCTACAGCACTAGCACAGATACGCAGTATTTT	CASSFYSTSTDTQYF
TRBV24-1	TRBJ2-1	-	-	TGTGCCACCAGTAAATATGGCAATGAGCAGTTCTTC	CATSKYGNEQFF
TRBV6-6	TRBJ2-7	-	few	TGTGCCAGCAGTTTCGAGTTCTACGAGCAGTACTTC	CASSFEFYEQYF
TRBV20-1	TRBJ2-2	-	-	TGCAGTGCTCCTATTGACAGCGGCTGGGGTGGGGAGCTGTTTTTT	CSAPIDSGWGGELFF
TRBV4-3	TRBJ2-6	-	few	TGCGCCAGCAGCCAAAAGTATACGCAGGACCTAGGGGCCAACGTCCTGACTTTC	CASSQKYTQDLGANVLTF
TRBV20-1	TRBJ1-2	-	-	TGCAGTGCTAGGGATAATCAGGGATCCCGCGGCTACACCTTC	CSARDNQGSRGYTF
TRBV12-3/TRBV12-4	TRBJ2-3	-	-	TGTGCCTCCAGACTTGAAGCAGATACGCAGTATTTT	CASRLEADTQYF
TRBV13	TRBJ2-5	TRBD1	-	TGTGCCAGCAGCCTGCGGGGACAGGGTTACGAGACCCAGTACTTC	CASSLRGQGYETQYF
TRBV4-2	TRBJ2-7	-	-	TGTGCCAGCAGCCAAGATTGGCCAGCGTCGAGCTCCTACAATGAGCAGTACTTC	CASSQDWPASSSYNEQYF
TRBV7-2	TRBJ1-5	-	few	TGTGCCAGCAGCTTAGCCAGGAACTCGCGCAATCAGCCCCAGCATTTT	CASSLARNSRNQPQHF
TRBV3-1	TRBJ1-6	-	-	TGTGCCAGCAGCCACAAGGTTGATGGAGATTCACCCCTCCACTTT	CASSHKVDGDSPLHF
TRBV25-1	TRBJ1-2	-	few	TGTGCCAGCAGTGAAAGGCGGGCCAGCGCAAGGGGCTACACCTTC	CASSERRASARGYTF
TRBV6-6	TRBJ2-1	-	-	TGTGCCAGCAGTTACTCATTACGCAATGAGCAGTTCTTC	CASSYSLRNEQFF
TRBV6-2/TRBV6-3	TRBJ2-5	-	-	TGTGCCGGCAGTTACTCCAAAAGACAGAAACTGCAAGAGACCCAGTACTTC	CAGSYSKRQKLQETQYF
TRBV11-3	TRBJ2-1	-	few	TGTGCCTACGCGCCGGGTGCAGCCCCCCATGAGCAGTTCTTC	CAYAPGAAPHEQFF
TRBV15	TRBJ2-7	TRBD1	-	TGTGCCACCAGCAGAGATCTCAGCTTCGGACAGGCAAACTACGAGCAGTACTTC	CATSRDLSFGQANYEQYF
TRBV5-1	TRBJ2-7	TRBD2	few	TGCGCCAGCAGCTTCCTAGCGGGGCAATCCTACGAGCAGTACTTC	CASSFLAGQSYEQYF
TRBV4-1	TRBJ2-7	TRBD2	once	TGCGCCAGCAGCCACCCAGGACTAGCGGGGGCATACGAGCAGTACTTC	CASSHPGLAGAYEQYF